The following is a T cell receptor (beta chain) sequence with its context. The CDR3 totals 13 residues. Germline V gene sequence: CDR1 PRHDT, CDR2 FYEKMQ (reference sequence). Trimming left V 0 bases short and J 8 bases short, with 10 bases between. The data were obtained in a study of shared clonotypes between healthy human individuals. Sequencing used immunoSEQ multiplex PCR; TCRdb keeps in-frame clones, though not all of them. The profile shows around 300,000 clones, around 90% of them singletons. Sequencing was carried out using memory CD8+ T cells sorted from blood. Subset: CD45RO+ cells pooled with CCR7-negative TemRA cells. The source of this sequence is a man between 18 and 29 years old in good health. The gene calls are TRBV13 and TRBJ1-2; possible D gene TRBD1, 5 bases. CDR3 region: CASSLGAGFGYTF. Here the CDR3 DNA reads TGTGCCAGCAGCTTAGGGGCAGGGTTCGGCTACACCTTC.